These 21 T cell receptor beta chains originate from one sample sequenced in a study of blood T cell repertoires in COVID-19. Assay used: immunoSEQ multiplex PCR; TCRdb lists only in-frame clones, some missing. Altogether approximately 100,000 clones are present, 70% to 75% being singletons, with the ten largest covering about 0.85%. Material for sequencing was peripheral blood. These receptors were obtained from a human donor with acute or convalescent COVID-19. The donor label of this sample is uncertain.

This clone was counted a few times. The rearrangement links TRBV27 to TRBJ2-5; possible D gene TRBD1, 5 bases. The CDR3 runs to 14 residues. Trimming stripped 5 bases from V and 4 bases from J, with 14 bases between. Germline CDR1 reads MNHEY; CDR2 reads SMNVEV (reference sequence). CDR3 in amino acids: CASSPRGWGETQYF. CDR3 in DNA: TGTGCCAGCAGTCCTAGGGGTTGGGGAGAGACCCAGTACTTC.

The genes are TRBV19 and TRBJ2-3; 7 bases fit TRBD2. The V and J ends lost 0 bases and 6 bases, in that order; junction bases with no gene match: 6. This CDR3 region has 15 residues. Germline V gene data show CDR1 as LNHDA and CDR2 as SQIVND (reference sequence). The CDR3 is CASSIDPGRPDTQYF. The CDR3 DNA reads TGTGCCAGTAGTATAGATCCCGGGAGGCCGGATACGCAGTATTTT.

V and J are TRBV18 and TRBJ1-5, with a possible D match to TRBD1 (6 bases). The CDR3 covers 17 residues. Trimming took 5 bases from V and 1 from J, leaving 18 bases between them. Germline values: CDR1 KGHSH, CDR2 LQKENI. In nucleotides, the CDR3 is TGTGCCAGCTCATCCACTGATCACAGGGCGAGCAATCAGCCCCAGCATTTT. Its translation: CASSSTDHRASNQPQHF.

V and J are TRBV6-5 and TRBJ1-2; D is perhaps TRBD1 (5 bases). V was clipped by 6 bases and J by 8 bases, with 19 bases between them. Looked up from germline, CDR1 is MNHEY and CDR2 is SVGAGI. This CDR3 spans 14 amino acids. The CDR3, as DNA: TGTGCCAGCAGGGCCGGGGCGGCCCGGGGGGGCTACACCTTC. Translating gives CASRAGAARGGYTF.

The genes are TRBV5-4 and TRBJ2-1; 8 bases line up with TRBD1. CDR1 is SGHNT, CDR2 YYREEE, per germline (reference sequence). The CDR3 spans 13 residues. V dropped 0 bases and J dropped 10; count of bases not matched to a gene: 3. The DNA for the CDR3 is TGTGCCAGCAGCTTGGCCGGGACAGGCGAGCAGTTCTTC. Translating gives CASSLAGTGEQFF.

The chain couples TRBV12-3 or TRBV12-4 to TRBJ2-1; D is ambiguous. The length of the CDR3 is 13 residues. Trimming removed 3 bases at V and 0 bases at J, with 3 bases between. The CDR3 DNA is TGTGCCAGCAGTTTTTACTCCTACAATGAGCAGTTCTTC. Translation gives CASSFYSYNEQFF.

The gene calls are TRBV11-2 and TRBJ2-4; D not certain. Germline CDR1 is SGHAT and CDR2 is FQNNGV. The CDR3 is 17 residues long. Trimming removed 1 base at V and 4 bases at J, with 17 bases between. CDR3 region: CASSLGGLRSEKNIQYF. In DNA form, the CDR3 reads TGTGCCAGCAGCTTAGGTGGTCTGAGGTCGGAGAAAAACATTCAGTACTTC.

This clone was recorded a few times. V gene TRBV18 combines with J gene TRBJ2-1; 10 bases agree with TRBD1. CDR3 length equals 15 residues. Germline CDR1 is KGHSH and CDR2 is LQKENI. With 5 bases clipped from V and 8 bases from J, the junction kept 9 bases outside the gene matches. This CDR3 reads CASSIGTGAPDEQFF. CDR3 bases: TGTGCCAGCTCAATCGGGACAGGGGCGCCGGATGAGCAGTTCTTC.

With respect to this clone: In the same sample, other DNA sequences code for this CDR3. V gene TRBV15 combines with J gene TRBJ2-3; possible D gene TRBD2, 6 bases. Germline assignment: CDR1 LNHNV and CDR2 YYDKDF (reference sequence). V was cut by 0 bases and J by 2 bases, with 12 bases left in between. CDR3 length equals 16 residues. This CDR3 reads CATSRERGRNTDTQYF. As DNA, the CDR3 is TGTGCCACCAGCAGAGAACGGGGGAGGAACACAGATACGCAGTATTTT.

The chain joins TRBV27 to TRBJ2-2, with 8 bases fitting TRBD1. Germline lookup yields CDR1 MNHEY and CDR2 SMNVEV (reference sequence). The CDR3 consists of 15 residues. The ends lost 4 bases at V and 4 bases at J; junction bases unmatched: 5. This chain's CDR3 is CASSSRGQGTGELFF. CDR3 DNA sequence: TGTGCCAGCAGTTCCAGGGGGCAGGGCACCGGGGAGCTGTTTTTT.

This sequence joins TRBV27 and TRBJ2-4; 7 bases fit TRBD1. The CDR3 is made up of 14 amino acids. V lost 1 base to trimming and J lost 9 bases; unmatched junction nucleotides: 6. Per the germline V gene, CDR1 is MNHEY and CDR2 is SMNVEV (reference sequence). Here the CDR3 DNA reads TGTGCCAGCAGTTTATATCCAGGGGGTAGCATTCAGTACTTC. Translation: CASSLYPGGSIQYF.

This rearrangement joins TRBV5-1 to TRBJ2-7; no reliable D call. V was shortened by 0 bases and J by 2 bases, with 6 bases between the two germline ends. Germline V gene lookup returns CDR1 SGHRS and CDR2 YFSETQ. The CDR3 has 13 residues. CDR3: CASSLEHTYEQYF. CDR3 nucleotide sequence: TGCGCCAGCAGCTTGGAACACACCTACGAGCAGTACTTC.

The chain combines TRBV18 with TRBJ2-3, with TRBD2 matching 7 bases. The CDR3 is 15 amino acids. Trimming took 6 bases from V and 4 from J; bases not matched to a gene: 10. Germline V lookup: CDR1 KGHSH, CDR2 LQKENI. The CDR3 reads CASSPPAGVPDTQYF. As DNA, the CDR3 is TGTGCCAGCTCGCCGCCCGCGGGGGTTCCAGATACGCAGTATTTT. The whole variable domain, remainder taken from reference TRBV18 and TRBJ2-3, is NAGVMQNPRHLVRRRGQEARLRCSPMKGHSHVYWYRQLPEEGLKFMVYLQKENIIDESGMPKERFSAEFPKEGPSILRIQQVVRGDSAAYFCASSPPAGVPDTQYFGPGTRLTVL.

The rearrangement links TRBV5-1 to TRBJ2-1; 7 nucleotides align to TRBD2. Germline loops: CDR1 SGHRS, CDR2 YFSETQ. The CDR3 length is 17 residues. With 4 bases clipped from V and 0 bases from J, the junction kept 10 bases outside the gene matches. CDR3: CASSEKRGSSSYNEQFF. Written as DNA, the CDR3 is TGCGCCAGCAGCGAGAAGCGGGGTTCGAGCTCCTACAATGAGCAGTTCTTC.

The CDR3 DNA is TGTGCCTGGAGTGTCGGTCAGGGGAGTGAAAAACTGTTTTTT. Translation gives CAWSVGQGSEKLFF. The chain employs TRBV30 and TRBJ1-4; TRBD1 might be the D (6 bases). Trimming removed 0 bases from V and 7 bases from J, with 12 bases in between. CDR1 is GTSNPN and CDR2 is SVGIG in the germline V gene (reference sequence). This CDR3 has 14 amino acids. Variable domain in full (rest from reference TRBV30 and TRBJ1-4): SQTIHQWPATLVQPVGSPLSLECTVEGTSNPNLYWYRQAAGRGLQLLFYSVGIGQISSEVPQNLSASRPQDRQFILSSKKLLLSDSGFYLCAWSVGQGSEKLFFGSGTQLSVL.

This rearrangement joins TRBV30 to TRBJ1-2; tentative D call: TRBD1 (5 bases). V lost 5 bases to trimming and J lost 7 bases, with 17 bases between them. Germline CDR1 is GTSNPN and CDR2 is SVGIG (reference sequence). The CDR3 runs to 13 residues. The CDR3 loop reads CAWHWGGATGYTF. Written as DNA, the CDR3 is TGTGCCTGGCATTGGGGGGGAGCCACTGGCTACACCTTC.

The chain joins TRBV6-5 to TRBJ1-2; D unresolved. This CDR3 comprises 15 residues. Germline V gene data show CDR1 as MNHEY and CDR2 as SVGAGI. Trimming stripped 7 bases from V and 4 bases from J, with 19 bases between. The CDR3 nucleotides read TGTGCCAGCACCTCGGGAGGCATTGGTAGCTATGGCTACACCTTC. This gives the protein CASTSGGIGSYGYTF.

The chain uses TRBV4-2 and TRBJ2-5, with 13 bases matching TRBD2. This CDR3 comprises 17 residues. CDR1 and CDR2 from the germline V gene are LGHNA and YNFKEQ. With 5 bases clipped from V and 5 bases from J, the junction kept 11 bases outside the gene matches. The CDR3 is CASSARTSGGGVETQYF. The CDR3 DNA reads TGTGCCAGCAGCGCCCGGACTAGCGGGGGCGGGGTGGAGACCCAGTACTTC.

The chain carries TRBV2 and TRBJ2-5; 8 bases line up with TRBD2. The trim removed 2 bases at V and 5 bases at J, leaving 10 bases unmatched. Looked up from germline, CDR1 is SNHLY and CDR2 is FYNNEI. The CDR3 contains 16 residues. CDR3 protein: CASSERAAGGRETQYF. The CDR3 DNA follows: TGTGCCAGCAGTGAAAGGGCGGCGGGGGGTCGGGAGACCCAGTACTTC.

The genes are TRBV5-5 and TRBJ1-4; tentatively, D is TRBD1 (5 bases). The V gene lost 3 bases and the J gene lost 4 bases, with 13 bases spanning the gap. Per the germline V gene, CDR1 is SGHKS and CDR2 is YYEKEE (reference sequence). The CDR3 contains 15 residues. The CDR3 DNA follows: TGTGCCAGCAGCTCCCACGGACAAGTTAATGAAAAACTGTTTTTT. This gives the protein CASSSHGQVNEKLFF.

CDR3: CAWIPGVGSNYGYTF. DNA of the CDR3: TGTGCCTGGATCCCGGGCGTGGGGAGTAACTATGGCTACACCTTC. This chain uses TRBV30 with TRBJ1-2; D not resolved. This CDR3 contains 15 residues. Germline V gene sequence: CDR1 GTSNPN, CDR2 SVGIG (reference sequence). V was cut by 4 bases and J by 1 base, with 16 bases left in between.